Following are 15 T cell receptor beta chains from one sample sequenced in a study of cytomegalovirus exposure and HLA in healthy donors. Primers included in the PCR were 60 Vbeta and 13 Jbeta primers. TCRdb keeps only in-frame clones here, not all; method: immunoSEQ multiplex PCR. The sample comprises over 150,000 clones, 79% of which are singletons, and 2.1% rests with the top ten. Input material: PBMCs. The source is a middle-aged man in good health and CMV-seronegative.

This clone was observed a few times. The V gene is TRBV2, the J gene TRBJ1-2, with D possibly matching TRBD1 (6 bases). Trimming pared 7 bases from V and 2 bases from J, leaving 29 bases between. The CDR3 is made up of 19 amino acids. The germline gives CDR1 SNHLY, CDR2 FYNNEI. CDR3 sequence (DNA): TGTGCCAGCATCGGAATCCCCGGCTATGAAAGGACAGAAAACTATGGCTACACCTTC. Translated, it gives CASIGIPGYERTENYGYTF. Looking up the rest from reference TRBV2 and TRBJ1-2 gives the full variable domain: EPEVTQTPSHQVTQMGQEVILRCVPISNHLYFYWYRQILGQKVEFLVSFYNNEISEKSEIFDDQFSVERPDGSNFTLKIRSTKLEDSAMYFCASIGIPGYERTENYGYTFGSGTRLTVV.

For this clone: At the DNA level, this CDR3 is encoded by other sequences in the same sample as well. This sequence joins TRBV5-1 and TRBJ2-3; D may be TRBD2 (6 bases). Germline loops: CDR1 SGHRS, CDR2 YFSETQ. V shed 4 bases and J shed 4 bases, with 19 bases lying between them. The CDR3 spans 16 residues. CDR3 protein: CASSLVGGVGADTQYF. For the CDR3, the DNA is TGCGCCAGCAGCCTGGTGGGGGGAGTTGGCGCAGATACGCAGTATTTT.

The CDR3 reads CASSELSPSGSRYEQYF. The CDR3 coding sequence is TGCGCCAGCAGTGAGTTGTCGCCTAGCGGGAGTCGATACGAGCAGTACTTC. This chain connects TRBV10-1 to TRBJ2-7, with 10 positions matching TRBD2. CDR3 length: 17 amino acids. Germline CDR1 and CDR2: WNHNN and SYGVQD (reference sequence). V gave up 1 base and J gave up 4 bases; unmatched junction bases: 10.

This chain joins TRBV9 and TRBJ2-1; TRBD2 might be the D (5 bases). The CDR3 is 16 residues long. Germline V gives CDR1 SGDLS, CDR2 YYNGEE. V was clipped by 0 bases and J by 7 bases, with 17 bases between them. The CDR3 spells CASSVDPSPPRNEQFF. The CDR3 nucleotides are TGTGCCAGCAGCGTAGACCCTAGCCCCCCGCGAAATGAGCAGTTCTTC. The variable domain in full, with the rest retrieved from reference TRBV9 and TRBJ2-1, is DSGVTQTPKHLITATGQRVTLRCSPRSGDLSVYWYQQSLDQGLQFLIQYYNGEERAKGNILERFSAQQFPDLHSELNLSSLELGDSALYFCASSVDPSPPRNEQFFGPGTRLTVL.

The rearrangement uses TRBV10-3 and TRBJ2-3; 14 positions agree with TRBD2. Germline V lookup: CDR1 ENHRY, CDR2 SYGVKD. CDR3 size: 17 residues. Trimming took 11 bases from V and 1 from J; bases not matched to a gene: 11. The CDR3 nucleotides are TGTGCCGCAACCGGGACTAGCGGGAGAGGGGGCACAGATACGCAGTATTTT. Translating gives CAATGTSGRGGTDTQYF.

The rearrangement joins TRBV6-5 to TRBJ1-1; maybe TRBD1 (5 bases). The V and J ends lost 2 bases and 2 bases respectively, with 12 bases between them. Per germline, CDR1 MNHEY and CDR2 SVGAGI. The CDR3 contains 15 residues. The CDR3 region is CASSYPGGSNTEAFF. CDR3 DNA sequence: TGTGCCAGCAGTTACCCGGGGGGGTCAAACACTGAAGCTTTCTTT.

The chain has TRBV7-8 and TRBJ2-7; 10 bases fit TRBD2. The CDR3 has 18 residues. V shed 1 base and J 1 base; nucleotides not matched to a gene: 10. The germline CDR1 and CDR2 sequences are SGHVS and FQNEAQ. Written as DNA, the CDR3 is TGTGCCAGCAGCTTAGAAATTCGGACTAGCGGACTTTCCTACGAGCAGTACTTC. Translated: CASSLEIRTSGLSYEQYF.

The chain combines TRBV7-9 with TRBJ2-5, with D possibly being TRBD2 (6 bases). The CDR3 covers 13 residues. With 10 bases removed from V and 4 bases from J, the gap between germline ends came to 16 bases. The germline gives CDR1 SEHNR, CDR2 FQNEAQ (reference sequence). The CDR3 loop is CAIPFPEGETQYF. In DNA form, the CDR3 reads TGTGCCATTCCGTTCCCGGAGGGAGAGACCCAGTACTTC.

The V call is TRBV19, the J call TRBJ1-1; 9 nucleotides align to TRBD1. The V and J ends lost 6 bases and 0 bases, in that order; junction bases with no gene match: 5. This CDR3 has 15 amino acids. Germline assignment: CDR1 LNHDA and CDR2 SQIVND (reference sequence). CDR3 residues: CASSRTGAMNTEAFF. The CDR3, as DNA: TGTGCCAGTAGCAGGACAGGGGCTATGAACACTGAAGCTTTCTTT. The full variable domain, with the rest looked up from reference TRBV19 and TRBJ1-1, is DGGITQSPKYLFRKEGQNVTLSCEQNLNHDAMYWYRQDPGQGLRLIYYSQIVNDFQKGDIAEGYSVSREKKESFPLTVTSAQKNPTAFYLCASSRTGAMNTEAFFGQGTRLTVV.

The chain combines TRBV30 with TRBJ2-1, with TRBD2 matching over 10 bases. The V gene's germline CDR1 is GTSNPN and CDR2 SVGIG (reference sequence). The CDR3 extends over 16 amino acids. J lost 7 bases, V lost 0 bases, and 9 bases had no gene match. This chain's CDR3 is CAWSVRRAGGRNEQFF. DNA of the CDR3: TGTGCCTGGAGTGTACGGAGAGCGGGAGGGCGGAATGAGCAGTTCTTC.

The chain links TRBV6-6 to TRBJ2-3; 11 nucleotides line up with TRBD2. Per the germline V gene, CDR1 is MNHNY and CDR2 is SVGAGI (reference sequence). Losses at the gene ends were 2 bases for V and 2 bases for J; bases not matched to a gene: 3. The CDR3 totals 16 residues. The CDR3 reads CASSYASGRPTDTQYF. CDR3 in DNA: TGTGCCAGCAGTTACGCTAGCGGGAGGCCCACAGATACGCAGTATTTT.

V is TRBV30 and J is TRBJ1-5, with TRBD1 as a possible D gene (6 bases). CDR3 size: 13 residues. Germline V gene sequence: CDR1 GTSNPN, CDR2 SVGIG (reference sequence). Trimming took 2 bases from V and 6 from J, leaving 11 bases between them. CDR3 nucleotides: TGTGCCTGGAGTCAGGGGCAGGGTCAGCCCCAGCATTTT. Encoded protein: CAWSQGQGQPQHF.

The chain joins TRBV5-5 to TRBJ2-3, with unresolved D. Germline V gene lookup returns CDR1 SGHKS and CDR2 YYEKEE (reference sequence). V gave up 2 bases and J gave up 2 bases, with 6 bases separating them. The CDR3 contains 13 residues. CDR3: CASSFIVTDTQYF. CDR3 bases: TGTGCCAGCAGCTTTATAGTCACAGATACGCAGTATTTT.

A word on this clone: One end of the junction varies from germline; a read error may be responsible. This rearrangement joins TRBV7-9 to TRBJ2-7; D is possibly TRBD1 (5 bases). Germline lookup yields CDR1 SEHNR and CDR2 FQNEAQ (reference sequence). The CDR3 is 14 residues long. The CDR3 reads CSSIKTGSSYEQYF. CDR3 bases: TGTTCCAGCATCAAAACAGGTAGCTCCTACGAGCAGTACTTC.

The V gene is TRBV30, the J gene TRBJ1-6; D remains ambiguous. Trimming pared 0 bases from V and 7 bases from J, leaving 10 bases between. Germline V gene sequence: CDR1 GTSNPN, CDR2 SVGIG (reference sequence). The CDR3 has 14 residues. CDR3 residues: CAWSVDKTNSPLHF. The CDR3 DNA is TGTGCCTGGAGTGTCGACAAGACAAATTCACCCCTCCACTTT. The variable domain in full, with the rest retrieved from reference TRBV30 and TRBJ1-6, is SQTIHQWPATLVQPVGSPLSLECTVEGTSNPNLYWYRQAAGRGLQLLFYSVGIGQISSEVPQNLSASRPQDRQFILSSKKLLLSDSGFYLCAWSVDKTNSPLHFGNGTRLTVT.